This T cell receptor beta chain came from a study of shared clonotypes between healthy human individuals. The wider study: Two women and a few men aged 18 to 49 made up the donors. Study-level results: Naive subsets tended to show greater estimated richness than memory subsets.

Data came from immunoSEQ multiplex PCR; TCRdb stores just in-frame clones and leaves some out. Seen here are some 2.3 million clones, 85% to 95% observed once, and the top ten hold 0.39%. The CDR3 loop spans 14 amino acids. V gave up 6 bases and J gave up 3 bases; unmatched junction bases: 7. Germline values: CDR1 SNHLY, CDR2 FYNNEI. The donor cohort consisted entirely of Caucasian adults residing in Nashville, Tennessee. Concerning this clone itself: As yet, its antigen is unknown.

V is TRBV2 and J is TRBJ2-7; 8 bases map to TRBD1. The receptor comes from a man between 18 and 29 years old in good health. Some clones in this sample may be carry-over from other donors' samples. Material for sequencing was naive CD4+ T cells from PBMCs. Subset in this sample: CD45RA+ positively selected. CDR3 loop: CASRETGDFYEQYF. DNA of the CDR3: TGTGCCAGCAGAGAGACAGGGGATTTCTACGAGCAGTACTTC.